This T cell receptor beta chain appears in the sequencing data of a study of T-cell memory formation after mild COVID-19. This clonotype was counted only a few times. Each CDR3 protein is one row after TCRdb ran MiXCR on the 5' RACE reads. The table shows some 68,000 distinct CDR3 sequences, with 15% to 20% occurring only once. The sequenced sample was PBMCs or a T cell subset sorted from them (not recorded which). This receptor was taken from an adult woman who had mild COVID-19 (a few samples of this study predate the infection). Cell type and time point are not known.

The DNA for the CDR3 is TGTGCCAGTAGTATCACGGCAGGGGTCGACCACGAGCAGTACTTC. Translated: CASSITAGVDHEQYF. The genes are TRBV19 and TRBJ2-7; D might be TRBD1 (6 bases). The CDR3 is 15 amino acids. V lost 3 bases and J lost 5, with 17 bases in between. The germline gives CDR1 LNHDA, CDR2 SQIVND (reference sequence).